This TCR beta chain was obtained from a study of shared clonotypes between healthy human individuals. Repertoires were generated with immunoSEQ multiplex PCR, while TCRdb's copy carries only in-frame clones and drops some. The sample lists roughly 2.4 million clones, around 95% occurring once. Comments on this clone: The sample contains more than one DNA sequence encoding this CDR3.

CDR3 length: 13 residues. The trim removed 6 bases at V and 4 bases at J, leaving 2 bases unmatched. Germline loops: CDR1 KGHSH, CDR2 LQKENI. The chain employs TRBV18 and TRBJ2-7; 11 positions match TRBD2. The clonotype was recovered from a man younger than 35 in good health. The specimen sequenced was naive CD4+ T cells sorted from blood. Specified subset: CD45RA+ positively selected. This CDR3 is CASSRTSGYEQYF. The DNA for the CDR3 is TGTGCCAGCTCCCGGACTAGCGGGTACGAGCAGTACTTC.